The 22 T cell receptor beta chains presented below share a single source sample, sequenced in a study of OX40 agonist ivuxolimab in advanced cancers. Assay: immunoSEQ multiplex PCR; the TCRdb copy retains only in-frame clones and omits some. This table holds about 80,000 clones, about 86% found once. Here the sequenced sample was CD4+ or CD8+ T cells sorted from blood, taken in a trial of the OX40 agonist ivuxolimab. These receptor sequences come from an adult with an advanced solid tumor such as melanoma, head and neck, liver or kidney cancer.

This rearrangement joins TRBV20-1 to TRBJ1-3; D is unclear. With 0 bases removed from V and 10 bases from J, the gap between germline ends came to 7 bases. The CDR3 extends over 11 amino acids. The germline CDR1 and CDR2 sequences are DFQATT and SNEGSKA (reference sequence). CDR3 loop: CSARDMGTIYF. The DNA of the CDR3 is TGCAGTGCTAGAGATATGGGAACCATATATTTT.

This chain links TRBV28 with TRBJ1-2; D might be TRBD1 (5 bases). The CDR3 loop spans 14 amino acids. The V end was cut by 6 bases, the J end by 0 bases, with 11 bases between. Germline V gene data show CDR1 as MDHEN and CDR2 as SYDVKM. The CDR3 reads CASRHGTTNYGYTF. CDR3 bases: TGTGCCAGCAGACACGGGACGACTAACTATGGCTACACCTTC.

The rearrangement joins TRBV2 to TRBJ2-2, with D possibly matching TRBD1 (5 bases). CDR3 length: 15 amino acids. With 4 bases removed from V and 0 bases from J, the gap between germline ends came to 9 bases. CDR1 and CDR2 (germline): SNHLY, FYNNEI. CDR3 protein: CASSAVRANTGELFF. The DNA of the CDR3 is TGTGCCAGCAGTGCTGTCAGGGCGAACACCGGGGAGCTGTTTTTT.

The chain employs TRBV9 and TRBJ2-3; no reliable D call. Trimming shortened V by 0 bases and J by 2 bases, and 7 bases separated the two germline ends. CDR3 length equals 14 residues. The germline gives CDR1 SGDLS, CDR2 YYNGEE. CDR3 protein: CASSVDRFTDTQYF. The CDR3 DNA sequence: TGTGCCAGCAGCGTAGACCGGTTCACAGATACGCAGTATTTT.

The chain is built from TRBV4-3 and TRBJ2-7, with TRBD2 as a possible D gene (7 bases). The germline V gene has CDR1 LGHNA and CDR2 YSLEER. Trimming removed 0 bases at V and 7 bases at J, with 13 bases between. The CDR3 loop spans 14 amino acids. The CDR3 here is CASSQDGGGWEQYF. The CDR3 DNA sequence: TGCGCCAGCAGCCAAGATGGCGGGGGCTGGGAGCAGTACTTC.

The chain joins TRBV5-6 to TRBJ1-1, with 10 bases matching TRBD1. CDR1 and CDR2 (germline): SGHDT, YYEEEE. V shed 4 bases, J shed 10 bases, and the junction held 13 bases outside the gene matches. The CDR3 is 15 residues long. The CDR3 DNA is TGTGCCAGCAGCCTACCTGGTCAACGGACAGGGGGAGCTTTCTTT. It specifies CASSLPGQRTGGAFF.

This CDR3 reads CASSLRGRGGESSGANVLTF. In DNA, the CDR3 is TGTGCCAGCAGCCTACGAGGGCGGGGCGGGGAGAGCTCTGGGGCCAACGTCCTGACTTTC. The genes are TRBV21-1 and TRBJ2-6; no check of the table's D call, TRBD2, against the DNA was made. TRBV21-1 corresponds to a pseudogene. The CDR3 runs 20 residues.

The chain links TRBV6-5 to TRBJ1-4, with 7 bases fitting TRBD1. Germline assignment: CDR1 MNHEY and CDR2 SVGAGI. Trimming cost V 8 bases and J 6 bases; bases outside gene matches: 9. This CDR3 has 14 residues. In nucleotides, the CDR3 is TGTGCCAGCGGATCCCGGAGGGGGCATGAAAAACTGTTTTTT. As protein: CASGSRRGHEKLFF.

The rearrangement links TRBV5-6 to TRBJ1-2; D remains ambiguous. The V end lost 2 bases, the J end lost 6 bases, and 11 bases lay between the germline ends. The CDR3 totals 13 residues. Germline CDR1 SGHDT, CDR2 YYEEEE. The CDR3 sequence is CASSFQDIHGYTF. CDR3 DNA sequence: TGTGCCAGCAGCTTCCAAGACATACATGGCTACACCTTC.

The chain carries TRBV2 and TRBJ1-5; unclear D gene. This CDR3 spans 12 amino acids. V was pared by 7 bases and J by 3 bases, with 7 bases between. Germline V gives CDR1 SNHLY, CDR2 FYNNEI. The DNA for the CDR3 is TGTGCCAGCAAGGACCCCAATCAGCCCCAGCATTTT. Translation: CASKDPNQPQHF. Based on the CDR3 plus reference TRBV2 and TRBJ1-5, the full variable domain is EPEVTQTPSHQVTQMGQEVILRCVPISNHLYFYWYRQILGQKVEFLVSFYNNEISEKSEIFDDQFSVERPDGSNFTLKIRSTKLEDSAMYFCASKDPNQPQHFGDGTRLSIL.

The count of this clone is one. The chain uses TRBV5-4 and TRBJ1-6, with 10 bases fitting TRBD1. This CDR3 has 15 amino acids. Germline loops: CDR1 SGHNT, CDR2 YYREEE (reference sequence). V dropped 0 bases and J dropped 8; count of bases not matched to a gene: 2. The CDR3 sequence is CASSLGTGGHSPLHF. In DNA form, the CDR3 reads TGTGCCAGCAGCTTGGGGACAGGGGGGCATTCACCCCTCCACTTT.

V is TRBV5-4 and J is TRBJ2-3; 10 nucleotides match TRBD1. The CDR3 totals 16 residues. V dropped 1 base and J dropped 0; count of bases not matched to a gene: 2. Germline V lookup: CDR1 SGHNT, CDR2 YYREEE (reference sequence). The DNA for the CDR3 is TGTGCCAGCAGCTTGAGGGACAGGGGTAGCACAGATACGCAGTATTTT. This sequence encodes CASSLRDRGSTDTQYF.

In regard to this clone: In the same sample, other DNA sequences code for this CDR3. The chain has TRBV2 and TRBJ2-7; D may be TRBD1 (5 bases). In germline, CDR1 is SNHLY, CDR2 FYNNEI. The CDR3 is 12 residues long. Trimming cost V 2 bases and J 3 bases, with 5 bases left between them. The CDR3 DNA is TGTGCCAGCAGTGAACAGGGCTACGAGCAGTACTTC. Translating it yields CASSEQGYEQYF.

This chain links TRBV18 with TRBJ1-2; 7 bases align to TRBD1. V trimming: 2 bases; J trimming: 3 bases; junction bases outside the gene matches: 9. CDR1 is KGHSH, CDR2 LQKENI, per germline. The CDR3 has 16 residues. The CDR3 DNA sequence: TGTGCCAGCTCACCATCGGACAGGTTGGGTTACTATGGCTACACCTTC. Its protein product is CASSPSDRLGYYGYTF.

The rearrangement uses TRBV19 and TRBJ2-2; tentatively, D is TRBD2 (6 bases). Trimming removed 1 base from V and 4 bases from J, with 7 bases in between. Germline-derived CDR1 and CDR2 are LNHDA and SQIVND (reference sequence). This CDR3 spans 14 amino acids. The CDR3: CASSIGGVTGELFF. The CDR3 DNA sequence: TGTGCCAGTAGTATAGGGGGGGTCACCGGGGAGCTGTTTTTT. The whole variable domain, filled in from reference TRBV19 and TRBJ2-2, reads DGGITQSPKYLFRKEGQNVTLSCEQNLNHDAMYWYRQDPGQGLRLIYYSQIVNDFQKGDIAEGYSVSREKKESFPLTVTSAQKNPTAFYLCASSIGGVTGELFFGEGSRLTVL.

This chain joins TRBV19 and TRBJ2-1, with 8 bases fitting TRBD2. In germline, CDR1 is LNHDA, CDR2 SQIVND (reference sequence). The CDR3 totals 16 residues. V lost 3 bases, J lost 3 bases, and 7 bases stayed unmatched. CDR3 coding DNA: TGTGCCAGTAGTATCTTGGGCGGGAGGATCTACAATGAGCAGTTCTTC. This codes for CASSILGGRIYNEQFF.

The chain is built from TRBV18 and TRBJ2-2, with D possibly matching TRBD1 (6 bases). The CDR3 extends over 16 amino acids. The V gene lost 2 bases and the J gene lost 2 bases, with 12 bases spanning the gap. CDR1 and CDR2 (germline): KGHSH, LQKENI. Written as DNA, the CDR3 is TGTGCCAGCTCACCATGGCAGGGGCCCAACACCGGGGAGCTGTTTTTT. Amino acids: CASSPWQGPNTGELFF.

The chain is built from TRBV6-1 and TRBJ1-5, with 11 bases identical to TRBD1. The CDR3 contains 15 residues. Germline trimming cut 5 bases from V and 7 bases from J; bases unmatched to any gene: 7. CDR1 and CDR2 from the germline V gene are MNHNS and SASEGT. The CDR3 DNA reads TGTGCCAGCAGTCCCGGGACAGGGGGTGGGCAGCCCCAGCATTTT. Its protein product is CASSPGTGGGQPQHF.

The V gene is TRBV6-6, the J gene TRBJ1-3; TRBD1 aligns across 8 bases. This CDR3 is built from 16 residues. The germline V gene has CDR1 MNHNY and CDR2 SVGAGI (reference sequence). After removal of 6 bases from V and 1 base from J, the junction contained 8 bases not matched to a gene. The DNA for the CDR3 is TGTGCCAGCAGGATGGACAGGGAGGGATCTGGAAACACCATATATTTT. Its translation: CASRMDREGSGNTIYF.

The chain links TRBV5-4 to TRBJ2-2, with 7 nucleotides matching TRBD2. The CDR3 spans 14 residues. Germline trimming cut 3 bases from V and 7 bases from J; bases unmatched to any gene: 6. Germline V gene data show CDR1 as SGHNT and CDR2 as YYREEE (reference sequence). The DNA of the CDR3 is TGTGCCAGCAGCTCGACTAGCAGGGTCGGGGAGCTGTTTTTT. Amino acids: CASSSTSRVGELFF.

This chain links TRBV18 with TRBJ2-5; tentatively, D is TRBD1 or TRBD2 (6 bases each). V was pared by 1 base and J by 5 bases, with 17 bases between. The germline V gene encodes CDR1 KGHSH and CDR2 LQKENI. The CDR3 loop spans 16 amino acids. CDR3 sequence (DNA): TGTGCCAGCTCACCACTGGGGGGCCACTCCCGTGAGACCCAGTACTTC. Translation gives CASSPLGGHSRETQYF.

This chain connects TRBV7-3 to TRBJ2-1; 7 bases agree with TRBD2. J lost 4 bases, V lost 2 bases, and 2 bases had no gene match. Germline V gene lookup returns CDR1 SGHTA and CDR2 FQGTGA. The CDR3 is made up of 14 amino acids. The CDR3 sequence is CASSLAGVYNEQFF. In DNA, the CDR3 is TGTGCCAGCAGCTTAGCGGGAGTTTACAATGAGCAGTTCTTC. The full variable domain, rest sourced from reference TRBV7-3 and TRBJ2-1, is GAGVSQTPSNKVTEKGKYVELRCDPISGHTALYWYRQSLGQGPEFLIYFQGTGAADDSGLPNDRFFAVRPEGSVSTLKIQRTERGDSAVYLCASSLAGVYNEQFFGPGTRLTVL.